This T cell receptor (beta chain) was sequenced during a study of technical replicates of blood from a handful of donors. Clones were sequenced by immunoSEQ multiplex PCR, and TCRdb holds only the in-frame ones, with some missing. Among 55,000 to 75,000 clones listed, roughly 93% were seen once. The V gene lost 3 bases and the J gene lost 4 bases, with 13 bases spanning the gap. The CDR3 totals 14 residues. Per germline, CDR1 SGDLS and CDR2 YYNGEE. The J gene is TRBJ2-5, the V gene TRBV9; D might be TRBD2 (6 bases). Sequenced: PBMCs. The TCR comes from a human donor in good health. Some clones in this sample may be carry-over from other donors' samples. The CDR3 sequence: CASSARLVRETQYF. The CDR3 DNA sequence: TGTGCCAGCAGCGCAAGACTAGTACGAGAGACCCAGTACTTC. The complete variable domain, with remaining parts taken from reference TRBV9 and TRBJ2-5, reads DSGVTQTPKHLITATGQRVTLRCSPRSGDLSVYWYQQSLDQGLQFLIQYYNGEERAKGNILERFSAQQFPDLHSELNLSSLELGDSALYFCASSARLVRETQYFGPGTRLLVL.